This TCR beta chain appears in the sequencing data of a study of cytomegalovirus exposure and HLA in healthy donors. Study details: The early release's HLA-typed donors yielded approximately 82 million unique TCRs. Points from the study as a whole: A list of 150 to 200 TCR beta chains associated with cytomegalovirus was given. As a later analysis revealed, the rate of TCR association differed by HLA locus, with DRB1 most and HLA-C fewest. Later analysis revealed greater clonal expansion in HLA-associated TCR beta chains than in equally common others.

In the case of this clone: Its specificity is not known.

CDR3 length: 16 residues. The junction had 15 bases not matched to a gene; V was cut back by 6 bases and J by 5 bases. Germline lookup yields CDR1 MNHEY and CDR2 SMNVEV (reference sequence). This PCR relied on a set of 60 Vbeta primers and 13 Jbeta primers. Only in-frame clones appear in the TCRdb table, and some are missing; sequencing was by immunoSEQ multiplex PCR. The sample consists of over 150,000 clones, roughly 80% of them appearing once. The chain couples TRBV27 to TRBJ2-7; 8 bases map to TRBD1. The specimen sequenced was PBMCs. This TCR derives from a woman aged 50 to 60 in good health and CMV-seronegative. The CDR3 protein is CASRLKSGQGLNEQYF. Here the CDR3 DNA reads TGTGCCAGCAGGCTCAAGTCCGGACAGGGCTTAAACGAGCAGTACTTC.